The clone carrying this T cell receptor beta chain has only a few counts. The data are from a study of T-cell memory formation after mild COVID-19. TCRdb re-derived calls from the 5' RACE reads in MiXCR, one entry per CDR3 protein. This sample yields about 400,000 distinct CDR3 sequences, of which around 22% are seen a single time; over 10% belongs to the top ten. The sample comprised PBMCs or a T cell subset sorted from them (not recorded which). The clonotype originates from an adult woman who had mild COVID-19 (a few samples of this study predate the infection). Cell type and time point are not known.

CDR3 amino acids: CASSQRAGNYEQYF. The CDR3, as DNA: TGTGCCAGTAGTCAGAGGGCAGGGAACTACGAGCAGTACTTC. V usage is TRBV19 and J usage is TRBJ2-7; D could derive from TRBD1 or TRBD2 (5 bases each). The ends were cut back, 5 bases at V and 3 bases at J, with 14 bases in the middle. Germline CDR1 and CDR2: LNHDA and SQIVND (reference sequence). The CDR3 runs 14 residues.